This T cell receptor (beta chain) was captured in a study of identical twins. This clonotype has ten or more counts. Trimming shortened V by 4 bases and J by 7 bases, and 8 bases separated the two germline ends. From germline, CDR1 is GTSNPN and CDR2 SVGIG (reference sequence). CDR3 length: 11 amino acids. Template switching supplied a universal primer site; unique molecular identifiers were carried on the cDNA. TCRdb re-analysed the 5' RACE reads in MiXCR, keeping a single row per CDR3 protein. The table has hundreds of thousands of distinct CDR3 sequences, over 15% seen once. This sample was also put to use in a study of T cells expressing NK-cell markers. As reported in that work: Similarly, these clonotypes led the CD3+CD56-NKG2C+ fraction as well in a handful of donors.

The receptor comes from a woman between 18 and 29 years old in good health. The rearrangement joins TRBV30 to TRBJ1-5, with D uncertain. Sequencing used PBMCs. CDR3 region: CAWTERQPQHF. Here the CDR3 DNA reads TGTGCCTGGACAGAAAGACAGCCCCAGCATTTT.